The 31 T cell receptor beta chains listed next were all sequenced from one sample in a study of lymphopenia after photon versus proton radiotherapy (dated by TCRdb to between 2018 and 2021). Library prep was done by the immunoSEQ multiplex PCR assay. Here the immuneACCESS table is served through TCRdb, limited to in-frame sequences with V and J called. Missing clones are a known gap in these copies; in checked studies unresolved V genes cover under half, and the rest lacks a known reason. The sample yields about 45,000 clones; over 75% were counted once. The top ten hold approximately 2% of the sample. Sequenced material: peripheral blood, taken from a patient treated with photon-based radiotherapy. These receptors came from a man aged 40-49 years with gastric cancer.

V and J are TRBV7-3 and TRBJ2-2; a weak D match, TRBD2 (6 bases). The CDR3 extends over 16 amino acids. Trimming stripped 0 bases from V and 6 bases from J, with 14 bases between. The germline V gene encodes CDR1 SGHTA and CDR2 FQGTGA. CDR3 sequence: CASSLTPREAAGELFF. DNA of the CDR3: TGTGCCAGCAGCTTAACCCCGAGGGAGGCGGCCGGGGAGCTGTTTTTT.

This clone was observed a handful of times. This clone may be a read error of a much larger clone one base away. This CDR3 is also generated by other DNA sequences in the sample. The chain links TRBV5-1 to TRBJ1-5; D possibly corresponds to TRBD1 (6 bases). CDR1 and CDR2 (germline): SGHRS, YFSETQ. The V end lost 1 base, the J end lost 7 bases, and 9 bases lay between the germline ends. The CDR3 is 13 amino acids. Written as DNA, the CDR3 is TGCGCCAGCAGCTTGAATAGGGGGCAGCCCCAGCATTTT. Its protein is CASSLNRGQPQHF.

V gene TRBV7-9 combines with J gene TRBJ2-5; 8 bases are a match to TRBD1. The germline V gene encodes CDR1 SEHNR and CDR2 FQNEAQ (reference sequence). The CDR3 consists of 13 residues. Trimming took 5 bases from V and 5 from J; bases not matched to a gene: 4. The CDR3 here is CASSRDRQETQYF. As DNA, the CDR3 is TGTGCCAGCAGCCGGGACAGGCAGGAGACCCAGTACTTC.

This clone was detected once. The V and J genes are TRBV15 and TRBJ2-3; a possible D gene is TRBD2 (5 bases). This CDR3 comprises 17 residues. Germline CDR1 is LNHNV and CDR2 is YYDKDF (reference sequence). V lost 0 bases and J 3 bases, leaving 16 bases between the germline ends. CDR3 nucleotide sequence: TGTGCCACCAGCAGAGACCCCCGGACTGGCGGGACAGATACGCAGTATTTT. Translated: CATSRDPRTGGTDTQYF.

The chain is built from TRBV7-3 and TRBJ2-1; D unclear. Trimming stripped 1 base from V and 0 bases from J, with 1 base between. The CDR3 covers 13 residues. Looked up from germline, CDR1 is SGHTA and CDR2 is FQGTGA. CDR3 sequence reads: CASSLSSYNEQFF. In DNA, the CDR3 is TGTGCCAGCAGCTTAAGCTCCTACAATGAGCAGTTCTTC.

As to this clone: Other DNA sequences from this sample encode an identical CDR3 as well. The J gene is TRBJ1-5, the V gene TRBV4-2; weak D call: TRBD1 (6 bases). The germline V gene has CDR1 LGHNA and CDR2 YNFKEQ. CDR3 size: 14 residues. V lost 0 bases to trimming and J lost 7 bases, with 10 bases between them. CDR3 loop: CASSQDRGDQPQHF. The DNA for the CDR3 is TGTGCCAGCAGCCAAGACAGGGGAGACCAGCCCCAGCATTTT.

This chain connects TRBV7-9 to TRBJ2-7, with D perhaps TRBD1 (6 bases). Per germline, CDR1 SEHNR and CDR2 FQNEAQ (reference sequence). CDR3 length: 15 residues. The V end was cut by 4 bases, the J end by 2 bases, with 15 bases between. The CDR3, as DNA: TGTGCCAGCAGCTCGCCAGGGGTTAGTCCCTACGAGCAGTACTTC. Its translation is CASSSPGVSPYEQYF.

The chain has TRBV18 and TRBJ2-2; D is possibly TRBD2 (5 bases). Germline CDR1 reads KGHSH; CDR2 reads LQKENI. Trimming removed 5 bases at V and 4 bases at J, with 11 bases between. The CDR3 consists of 14 residues. CDR3 nucleotide sequence: TGTGCCAGCTCATCCGGGGTGGCCACCGGGGAGCTGTTTTTT. Its translation is CASSSGVATGELFF.

The genes are TRBV11-1 and TRBJ1-1; TRBD1 matches 8 bases. V was pared by 4 bases and J by 1 base, with 14 bases of the junction left unmatched. This CDR3 is 18 amino acids long. Germline V lookup: CDR1 SGHAT, CDR2 FQDESV (reference sequence). CDR3 in amino acids: CASSSPLGRGRGNTEAFF. DNA of the CDR3: TGTGCCAGCAGCTCCCCCCTCGGCAGGGGGCGGGGGAACACTGAAGCTTTCTTT.

The chain couples TRBV30 to TRBJ2-7; the match to TRBD2 covers 11 bases. CDR3 size: 14 residues. With 5 bases clipped from V and 6 bases from J, the junction kept 9 bases outside the gene matches. Germline CDR1 reads GTSNPN; CDR2 reads SVGIG (reference sequence). CDR3 in amino acids: CAWSQLGLAAEQYF. The DNA for the CDR3 is TGTGCCTGGTCCCAACTGGGACTAGCGGCCGAGCAGTACTTC.

This chain joins TRBV7-6 and TRBJ1-6; possibly TRBD1 for D (6 bases). Germline V gene sequence: CDR1 SGHVS, CDR2 FNYEAQ. This CDR3 comprises 15 residues. Trimming removed 5 bases from V and 5 bases from J, with 13 bases in between. The CDR3: CASSLRGIDNSPLHF. As DNA, the CDR3 is TGTGCCAGCAGCCTCAGGGGAATCGATAATTCACCCCTCCACTTT.

The gene calls are TRBV30 and TRBJ2-7; D unclear. The CDR3 covers 12 residues. V lost 8 bases, J lost 5 bases, and 16 bases lay in between. Per germline, CDR1 GTSNPN and CDR2 SVGIG (reference sequence). The CDR3 here is CAVGRQVNEQYF. CDR3 sequence (DNA): TGTGCCGTAGGGCGTCAGGTGAACGAGCAGTACTTC.

This sequence joins TRBV4-1 and TRBJ2-7; 7 nucleotides agree with TRBD2. The CDR3 extends over 15 amino acids. J lost 4 bases, V lost 0 bases, and 6 bases had no gene match. The germline V gene has CDR1 MGHRA and CDR2 YSYEKL. The CDR3, as DNA: TGCGCCAGCAGCCAAGATATGACCGGGAGGTACGAGCAGTACTTC. This sequence encodes CASSQDMTGRYEQYF.

The chain carries TRBV2 and TRBJ1-4, with D tentatively TRBD1 (6 bases). CDR1 and CDR2 (germline): SNHLY, FYNNEI. V was trimmed by 6 bases and J by 7 bases, leaving 18 bases between them. The CDR3 extends over 15 amino acids. The CDR3 coding sequence is TGTGCCAGCAGATACAGGGCCCTTGAGGGTGAAAAACTGTTTTTT. Amino acids: CASRYRALEGEKLFF.

This chain links TRBV7-9 with TRBJ1-4; D possibly corresponds to TRBD1 (6 bases). The germline gives CDR1 SEHNR, CDR2 FQNEAQ (reference sequence). V was pared by 3 bases and J by 4 bases, with 12 bases between. This CDR3 contains 15 residues. The CDR3 is CASSFSGQYNEKLFF. The CDR3 bases are TGTGCCAGCAGCTTTTCCGGACAGTATAATGAAAAACTGTTTTTT.

The rearrangement uses TRBV6-5 and TRBJ2-7, with D maybe TRBD2 (7 bases). The CDR3 sequence is 12 residues long. Germline loops: CDR1 MNHEY, CDR2 SVGAGI. Deletions cut 7 bases from V and 6 bases from J, with 13 bases between. CDR3 bases: TGTGCCAGCACCTTTAGGGGGGGCGAGCAGTACTTC. Amino acids: CASTFRGGEQYF.

The count of this clone is one. The J gene is TRBJ2-2, the V gene TRBV11-2; 11 nucleotides match TRBD1. The CDR3 loop spans 17 amino acids. The germline CDR1 and CDR2 sequences are SGHAT and FQNNGV. V trimming: 5 bases; J trimming: 0 bases; junction bases outside the gene matches: 5. This chain's CDR3 is CASSPWTGGANTGELFF. CDR3 sequence (DNA): TGTGCCAGCAGCCCCTGGACAGGGGGCGCGAACACCGGGGAGCTGTTTTTT.

This chain uses TRBV6-5 with TRBJ1-1; 8 bases fit TRBD1. With V trimmed by 4 bases and J by 4 bases, 5 bases remained unmatched. CDR1 MNHEY and CDR2 SVGAGI come from the germline V gene. The CDR3 is made up of 14 amino acids. The CDR3 bases are TGTGCCAGCAGTTTCAGGGGGCATGGCACTGAAGCTTTCTTT. Its translation: CASSFRGHGTEAFF.

This clone appeared a few times. The V gene is TRBV4-2, the J gene TRBJ2-2; unclear D gene. Germline loops: CDR1 LGHNA, CDR2 YNFKEQ. The CDR3 has 11 residues. Trimming left V 2 bases short and J 7 bases short, with 2 bases between. In DNA, the CDR3 is TGTGCCAGCAGCCAATTCGGGGAGCTGTTTTTT. This sequence encodes CASSQFGELFF.

The chain joins TRBV6-1 to TRBJ1-2; D unresolved. The length of the CDR3 is 13 residues. Between the trimmed V and J ends, which lost 5 bases and 4 bases, there was a span of 11 bases. Germline values: CDR1 MNHNS, CDR2 SASEGT. The CDR3 DNA is TGTGCCAGCAGTAGAACGGACGGCTATGGCTACACCTTC. This sequence encodes CASSRTDGYGYTF.

This clone has just one count. V is TRBV4-3 and J is TRBJ2-1, with D maybe TRBD1 (6 bases). This CDR3 has 17 amino acids. Germline loops: CDR1 LGHNA, CDR2 YSLEER. Between the trimmed V and J ends, which lost 1 base and 0 bases, there was a span of 13 bases. The CDR3 region is CASSQVAGVSSYNEQFF. The CDR3 region has the DNA TGCGCCAGCAGCCAAGTGGCAGGGGTTAGCTCCTACAATGAGCAGTTCTTC.

This sequence joins TRBV7-2 and TRBJ1-4; a possible D gene is TRBD1 (5 bases). Germline lookup yields CDR1 SGHTA and CDR2 FQGNSA. Trimming pared 1 base from V and 4 bases from J, leaving 10 bases between. The CDR3 spans 15 residues. The CDR3 is CASSLGVGGNEKLFF. As DNA, the CDR3 is TGTGCCAGCAGCTTAGGAGTCGGGGGTAATGAAAAACTGTTTTTT. The full variable domain, in which reference TRBV7-2 and TRBJ1-4 provide the parts outside the CDR3, is GAGVSQSPSNKVTEKGKDVELRCDPISGHTALYWYRQSLGQGLEFLIYFQGNSAPDKSGLPSDRFSAERTGGSVSTLTIQRTQQEDSAVYLCASSLGVGGNEKLFFGSGTQLSVL.

This clone was recorded a few times. This CDR3 is CASTQTRGRRGYTF. In nucleotides, the CDR3 is TGTGCCAGCACTCAGACCAGGGGGCGCAGGGGCTACACCTTC. J is TRBJ1-2 and V is TRBV6-1; 8 bases match TRBD1. The junction had 12 bases not matched to a gene; V was cut back by 7 bases and J by 8 bases. Germline V gene sequence: CDR1 MNHNS, CDR2 SASEGT. The CDR3 runs 14 residues.

V and J are TRBV2 and TRBJ1-5; 9 nucleotides agree with TRBD1. Germline CDR1 and CDR2: SNHLY and FYNNEI. This CDR3 region has 14 residues. The J segment lost 5 bases and the V segment lost 8 bases, leaving 7 bases of the junction unmatched. The CDR3 loop reads CASVPGQGDQPQHF. The CDR3 bases are TGTGCCAGCGTCCCGGGACAGGGCGATCAGCCCCAGCATTTT.

This clone was seen once. The chain couples TRBV13 to TRBJ1-2, with D maybe TRBD1 (5 bases). With 1 base removed from V and 2 bases from J, the gap between germline ends came to 11 bases. The CDR3 has 15 amino acids. CDR1 PRHDT and CDR2 FYEKMQ come from the germline V gene (reference sequence). The CDR3 sequence: CASSLDQQVNYGYTF. CDR3 sequence (DNA): TGTGCCAGCAGCTTAGACCAACAGGTCAACTATGGCTACACCTTC. Full variable domain (outside the CDR3, taken from reference TRBV13 and TRBJ1-2): AAGVIQSPRHLIKEKRETATLKCYPIPRHDTVYWYQQGPGQDPQFLISFYEKMQSDKGSIPDRFSAQQFSDYHSELNMSSLELGDSALYFCASSLDQQVNYGYTFGSGTRLTVV.

This clone has just one count. This chain connects TRBV5-1 to TRBJ1-2, with TRBD1 matching over 9 bases. CDR3 size: 14 residues. The J segment lost 4 bases and the V segment lost 4 bases, leaving 5 bases of the junction unmatched. Germline assignment: CDR1 SGHRS and CDR2 YFSETQ. The CDR3 nucleotides read TGCGCCAGCAGCCCCGGGACAGGGAGCTATGGCTACACCTTC. Translation: CASSPGTGSYGYTF.

The chain carries TRBV7-6 and TRBJ1-6; D uncertain. CDR3 size: 13 residues. V lost 0 bases to trimming and J lost 3 bases, with 0 bases between them. Per germline, CDR1 SGHVS and CDR2 FNYEAQ. The CDR3: CASSLAYNSPLHF. The CDR3 nucleotides are TGTGCCAGCAGCTTAGCCTATAATTCACCCCTCCACTTT.

The rearrangement uses TRBV9 and TRBJ2-3, with D possibly being TRBD2 (7 bases). CDR1 is SGDLS and CDR2 is YYNGEE in the germline V gene. The V end was cut by 7 bases, the J end by 5 bases, with 17 bases between. The length of the CDR3 is 14 residues. The CDR3 loop reads CASARWGGQDTQYF. CDR3 sequence (DNA): TGTGCCAGCGCCCGGTGGGGGGGCCAAGATACGCAGTATTTT.

This rearrangement joins TRBV9 to TRBJ2-1; unclear D gene. V lost 4 bases, J lost 4 bases, and 12 bases lay in between. The CDR3 spans 14 residues. CDR1 is SGDLS, CDR2 YYNGEE, per germline. The CDR3 reads CASSPAPYYNEQFF. The CDR3 bases are TGTGCCAGCAGCCCAGCCCCTTATTACAATGAGCAGTTCTTC.

This clone appeared a single time. The rearrangement links TRBV6-5 to TRBJ1-3; 7 bases are shared with TRBD1. CDR1 and CDR2 from the germline V gene are MNHEY and SVGAGI. CDR3 size: 16 residues. V shed 4 bases and J 0 bases; nucleotides not matched to a gene: 6. Here the CDR3 DNA reads TGTGCCAGCAGTTCCCCAAGGGACAGCTCTGGAAACACCATATATTTT. Translation gives CASSSPRDSSGNTIYF.

Only a few counts were recorded for this clone. This chain uses TRBV4-2 with TRBJ2-3, with TRBD1 identical over 7 bases. The CDR3 totals 15 residues. The V segment lost 3 bases and the J segment 0 bases; nucleotides outside the gene matches: 3. Germline loops: CDR1 LGHNA, CDR2 YNFKEQ. The CDR3 reads CASSQPTGSTDTQYF. The CDR3 DNA follows: TGTGCCAGCAGCCAGCCGACAGGGAGCACAGATACGCAGTATTTT.